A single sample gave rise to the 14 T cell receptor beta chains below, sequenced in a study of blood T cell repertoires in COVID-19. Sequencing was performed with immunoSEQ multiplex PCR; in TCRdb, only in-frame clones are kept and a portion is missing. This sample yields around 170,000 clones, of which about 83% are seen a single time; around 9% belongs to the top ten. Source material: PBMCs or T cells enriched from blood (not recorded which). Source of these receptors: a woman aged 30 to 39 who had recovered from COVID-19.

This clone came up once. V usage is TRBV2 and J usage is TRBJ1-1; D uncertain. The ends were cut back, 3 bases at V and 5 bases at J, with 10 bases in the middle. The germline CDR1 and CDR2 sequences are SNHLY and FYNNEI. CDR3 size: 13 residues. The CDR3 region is CASSDREWTEAFF. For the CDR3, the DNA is TGTGCCAGCAGTGACCGGGAATGGACTGAAGCTTTCTTT.

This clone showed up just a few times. In nucleotides, the CDR3 is TGTGCCAGCAGCTTAGGTGACAGGGGGCGAGAACCTAATGAAAAACTGTTTTTT. It encodes CASSLGDRGREPNEKLFF. This chain links TRBV7-2 with TRBJ1-4, with 10 bases fitting TRBD1. The CDR3 is 18 amino acids. Per germline, CDR1 SGHTA and CDR2 FQGNSA. Trimming cost V 1 base and J 3 bases; bases outside gene matches: 8.

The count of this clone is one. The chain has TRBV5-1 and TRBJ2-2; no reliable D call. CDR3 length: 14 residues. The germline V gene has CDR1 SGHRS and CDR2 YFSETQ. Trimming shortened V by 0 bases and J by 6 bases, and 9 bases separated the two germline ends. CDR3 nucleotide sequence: TGCGCCAGCAGCTTGGATCCAGCGTCCGGGGAGCTGTTTTTT. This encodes CASSLDPASGELFF.

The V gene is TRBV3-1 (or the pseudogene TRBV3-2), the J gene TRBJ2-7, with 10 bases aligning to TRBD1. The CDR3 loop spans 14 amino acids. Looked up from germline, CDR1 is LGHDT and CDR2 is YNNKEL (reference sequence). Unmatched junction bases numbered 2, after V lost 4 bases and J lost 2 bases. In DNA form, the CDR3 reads TGTGCCAGCAGCCTCGACAGGGGGCCCTACGAGCAGTACTTC. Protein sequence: CASSLDRGPYEQYF.

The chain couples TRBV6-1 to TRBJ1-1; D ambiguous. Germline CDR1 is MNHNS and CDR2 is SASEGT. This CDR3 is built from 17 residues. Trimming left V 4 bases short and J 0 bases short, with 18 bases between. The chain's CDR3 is CASSVFLGRPVNTEAFF. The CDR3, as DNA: TGTGCCAGCAGTGTTTTTCTCGGTCGTCCTGTGAACACTGAAGCTTTCTTT.

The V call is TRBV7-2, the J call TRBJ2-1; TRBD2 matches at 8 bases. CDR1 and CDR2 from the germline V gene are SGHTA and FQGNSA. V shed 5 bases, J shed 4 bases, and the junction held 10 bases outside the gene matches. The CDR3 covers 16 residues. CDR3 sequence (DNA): TGTGCCAGCAGCCCGTTAGCGGGGACTAGTTACAATGAGCAGTTCTTC. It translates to CASSPLAGTSYNEQFF.

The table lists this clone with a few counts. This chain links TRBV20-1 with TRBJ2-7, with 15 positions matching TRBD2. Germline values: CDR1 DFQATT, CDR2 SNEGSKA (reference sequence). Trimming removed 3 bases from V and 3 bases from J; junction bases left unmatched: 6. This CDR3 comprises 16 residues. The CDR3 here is CSASGLAGGLNYEQYF. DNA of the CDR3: TGCAGTGCTAGTGGACTAGCGGGAGGGCTCAACTACGAGCAGTACTTC.

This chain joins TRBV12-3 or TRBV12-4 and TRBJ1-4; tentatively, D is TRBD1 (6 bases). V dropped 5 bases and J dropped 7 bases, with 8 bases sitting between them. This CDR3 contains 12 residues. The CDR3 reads CASSIQGEKLFF. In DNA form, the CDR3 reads TGTGCCAGCAGTATACAGGGTGAAAAACTGTTTTTT.

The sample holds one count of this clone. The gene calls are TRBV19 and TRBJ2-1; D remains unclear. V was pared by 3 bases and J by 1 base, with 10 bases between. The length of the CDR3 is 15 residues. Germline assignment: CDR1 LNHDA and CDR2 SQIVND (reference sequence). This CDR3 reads CASSIESASYNEQFF. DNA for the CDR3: TGTGCCAGTAGTATTGAGTCCGCTTCCTACAATGAGCAGTTCTTC.

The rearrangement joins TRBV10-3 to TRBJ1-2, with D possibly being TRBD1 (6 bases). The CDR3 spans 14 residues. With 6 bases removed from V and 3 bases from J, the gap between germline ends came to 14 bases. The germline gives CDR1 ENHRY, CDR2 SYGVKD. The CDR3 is CAISRSRGDYGYTF. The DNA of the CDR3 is TGTGCCATCAGCCGAAGCAGGGGTGACTATGGCTACACCTTC.

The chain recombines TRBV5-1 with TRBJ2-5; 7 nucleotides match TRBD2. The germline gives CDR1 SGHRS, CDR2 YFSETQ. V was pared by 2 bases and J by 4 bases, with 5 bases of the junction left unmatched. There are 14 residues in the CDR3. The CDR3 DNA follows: TGCGCCAGCAGCTTCGGCGGGAGAGGAGAGACCCAGTACTTC. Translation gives CASSFGGRGETQYF.

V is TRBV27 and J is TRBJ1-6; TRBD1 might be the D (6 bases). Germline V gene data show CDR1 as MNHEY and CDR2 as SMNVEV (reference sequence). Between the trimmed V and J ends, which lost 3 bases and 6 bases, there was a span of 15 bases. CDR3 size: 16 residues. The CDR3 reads CASSFVGGRGNSPLHF. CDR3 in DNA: TGTGCCAGCAGTTTTGTTGGGGGCAGGGGTAATTCACCCCTCCACTTT.

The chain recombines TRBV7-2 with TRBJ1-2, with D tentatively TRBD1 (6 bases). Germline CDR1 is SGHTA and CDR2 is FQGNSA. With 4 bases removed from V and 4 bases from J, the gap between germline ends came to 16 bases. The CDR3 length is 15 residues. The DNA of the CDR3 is TGTGCCAGCAGCTCAGGGGACCAGGTGGCCTATGGCTACACCTTC. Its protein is CASSSGDQVAYGYTF.

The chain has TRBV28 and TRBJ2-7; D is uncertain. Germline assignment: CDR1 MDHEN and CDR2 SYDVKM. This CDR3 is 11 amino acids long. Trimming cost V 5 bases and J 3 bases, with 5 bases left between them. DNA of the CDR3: TGTGCCAGCAGTCCCCTCTACGAGCAGTACTTC. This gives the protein CASSPLYEQYF.